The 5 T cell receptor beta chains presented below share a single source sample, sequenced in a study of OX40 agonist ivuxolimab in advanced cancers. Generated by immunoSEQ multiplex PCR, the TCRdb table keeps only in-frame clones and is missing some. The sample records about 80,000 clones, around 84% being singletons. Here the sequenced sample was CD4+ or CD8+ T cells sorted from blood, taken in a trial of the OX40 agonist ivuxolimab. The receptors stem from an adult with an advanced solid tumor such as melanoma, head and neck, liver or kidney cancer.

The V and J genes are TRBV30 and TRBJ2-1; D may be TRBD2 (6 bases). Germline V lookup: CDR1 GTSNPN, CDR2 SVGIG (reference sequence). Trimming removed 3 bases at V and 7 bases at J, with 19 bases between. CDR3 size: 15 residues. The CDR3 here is CAWSGSGVLANEQFF. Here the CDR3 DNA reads TGTGCCTGGAGCGGATCGGGAGTTCTCGCGAATGAGCAGTTCTTC.

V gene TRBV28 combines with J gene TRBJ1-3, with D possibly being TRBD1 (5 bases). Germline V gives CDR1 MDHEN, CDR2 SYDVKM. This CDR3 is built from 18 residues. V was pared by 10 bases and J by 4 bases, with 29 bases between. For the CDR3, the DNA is TGTGCCACCGACACAGACAGTCAACCCCACTCTTACGGAAACACCATATATTTT. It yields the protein CATDTDSQPHSYGNTIYF.

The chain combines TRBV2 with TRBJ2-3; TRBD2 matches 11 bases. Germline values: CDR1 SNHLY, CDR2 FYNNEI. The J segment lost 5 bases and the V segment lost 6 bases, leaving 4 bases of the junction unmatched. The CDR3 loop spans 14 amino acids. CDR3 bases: TGTGCCAGCAGCGTCGGGACTAGCGGAGATACGCAGTATTTT. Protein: CASSVGTSGDTQYF.

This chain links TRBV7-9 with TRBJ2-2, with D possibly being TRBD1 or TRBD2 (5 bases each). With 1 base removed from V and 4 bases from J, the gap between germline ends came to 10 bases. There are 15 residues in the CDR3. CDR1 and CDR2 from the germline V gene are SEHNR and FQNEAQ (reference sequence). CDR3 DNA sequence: TGTGCCAGCAGCTTAGTCGATGGGGGCACCGGGGAGCTGTTTTTT. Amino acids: CASSLVDGGTGELFF.

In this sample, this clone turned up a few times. The CDR3 protein is CASSSRLGGNTEAFF. The CDR3 nucleotides are TGCGCCAGCAGCTCCAGGCTGGGAGGGAACACTGAAGCTTTCTTT. The V and J genes are TRBV5-1 and TRBJ1-1, with D hard to call. V was shortened by 3 bases and J by 1 base, with 13 bases between the two germline ends. This CDR3 contains 15 residues. The germline V gene encodes CDR1 SGHRS and CDR2 YFSETQ.